This T cell receptor (beta chain) was documented in a study of blood T cell repertoires in COVID-19. The data were produced by immunoSEQ multiplex PCR, yet TCRdb's version contains in-frame clones alone and is incomplete. This table has roughly 88,000 clones, 75% to 90% appearing once. Trimming at V came to 0 bases and at J to 6 bases, leaving 5 bases not matched to a gene. This CDR3 has 15 amino acids. Per germline, CDR1 LGHNA and CDR2 YNFKEQ. The origin of this receptor is a woman over 75 with active or convalescent COVID-19. The gene calls are TRBV4-2 and TRBJ2-4; 7 bases are a match to TRBD1. Sequencing used peripheral blood. The CDR3 nucleotides read TGTGCCAGCAGCCAAGAGGGGCAGGGGGTAAACATTCAGTACTTC. The encoded protein is CASSQEGQGVNIQYF.